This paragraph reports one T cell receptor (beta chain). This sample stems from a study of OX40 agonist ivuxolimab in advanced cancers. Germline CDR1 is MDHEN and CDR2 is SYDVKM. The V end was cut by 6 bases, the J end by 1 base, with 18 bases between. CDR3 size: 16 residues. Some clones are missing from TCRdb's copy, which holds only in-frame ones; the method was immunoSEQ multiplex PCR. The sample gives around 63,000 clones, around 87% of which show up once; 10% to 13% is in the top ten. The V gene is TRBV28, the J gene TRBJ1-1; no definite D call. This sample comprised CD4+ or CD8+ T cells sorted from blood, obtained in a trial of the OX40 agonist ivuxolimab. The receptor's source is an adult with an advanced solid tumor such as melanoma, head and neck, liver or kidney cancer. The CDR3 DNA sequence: TGTGCCAGCAGCTTTACCTACGACGAGGGGAACACTGAAGCTTTCTTT. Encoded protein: CASSFTYDEGNTEAFF.